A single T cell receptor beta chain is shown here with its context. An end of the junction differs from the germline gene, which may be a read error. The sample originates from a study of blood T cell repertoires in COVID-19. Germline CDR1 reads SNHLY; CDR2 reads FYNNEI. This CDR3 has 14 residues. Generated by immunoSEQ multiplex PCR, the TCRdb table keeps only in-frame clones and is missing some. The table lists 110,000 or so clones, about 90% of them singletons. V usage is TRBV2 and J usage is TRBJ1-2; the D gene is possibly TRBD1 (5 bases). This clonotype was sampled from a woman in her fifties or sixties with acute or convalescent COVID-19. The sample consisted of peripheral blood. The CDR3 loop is CASSGDTKGSLVPF. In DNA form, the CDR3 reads TGTGCCAGCAGTGGGGATACTAAGGGGTCCCTAGTACCCTTC.